The sequence of this TCR beta chain was determined in a study of T cell responses to AZD1222 COVID-19 vaccine. For this clone: One junction end does not reproduce the germline sequence, and a read error may be involved.

The germline CDR1 and CDR2 sequences are SGDLS and YYNGEE. CDR3 size: 14 residues. Clones were read by immunoSEQ multiplex PCR, and TCRdb kept only the in-frame ones, dropping some. The sample consists of approximately 31,000 clones, around 87% of them appearing once. The specimen was peripheral blood, collected 28 days after the second AZD1222 dose. The chain couples TRBV9 to TRBJ2-7; TRBD2 is a possible D gene (5 bases). This TCR derives from an adult who received the AZD1222 COVID-19 vaccine. The CDR3 protein is CASSVAAASYEQYF. The DNA for the CDR3 is TGTGCCAGTAGCGTAGCCGCAGCCTCCTACGAGCAGTACTTC.